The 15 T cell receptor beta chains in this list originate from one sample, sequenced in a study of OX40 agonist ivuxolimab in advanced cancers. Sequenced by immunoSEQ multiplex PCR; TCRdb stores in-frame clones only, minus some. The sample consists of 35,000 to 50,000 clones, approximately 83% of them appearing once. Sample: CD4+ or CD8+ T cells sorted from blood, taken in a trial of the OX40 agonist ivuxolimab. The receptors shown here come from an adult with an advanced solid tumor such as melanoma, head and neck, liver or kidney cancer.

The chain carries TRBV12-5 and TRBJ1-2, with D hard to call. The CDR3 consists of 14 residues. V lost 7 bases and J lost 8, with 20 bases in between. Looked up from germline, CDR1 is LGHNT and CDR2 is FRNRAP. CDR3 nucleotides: TGTGCTAGTGCATCTGGGCCCAATAAGCAGGGCTACACCTTC. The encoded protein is CASASGPNKQGYTF.

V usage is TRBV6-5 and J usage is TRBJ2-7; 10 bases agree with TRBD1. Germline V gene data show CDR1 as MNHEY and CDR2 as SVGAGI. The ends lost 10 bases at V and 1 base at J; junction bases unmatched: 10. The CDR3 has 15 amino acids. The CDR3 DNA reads TGTGCCATCCAGCCGGGACAGGGGATATCCTACGAGCAGTACTTC. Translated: CAIQPGQGISYEQYF.

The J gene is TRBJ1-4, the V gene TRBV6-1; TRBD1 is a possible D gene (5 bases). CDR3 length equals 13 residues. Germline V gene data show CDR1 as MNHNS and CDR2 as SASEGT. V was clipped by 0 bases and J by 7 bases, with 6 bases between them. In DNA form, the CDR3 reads TGTGCCAGCAGTGAAGCCGGGGGTGAAAAACTGTTTTTT. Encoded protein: CASSEAGGEKLFF.

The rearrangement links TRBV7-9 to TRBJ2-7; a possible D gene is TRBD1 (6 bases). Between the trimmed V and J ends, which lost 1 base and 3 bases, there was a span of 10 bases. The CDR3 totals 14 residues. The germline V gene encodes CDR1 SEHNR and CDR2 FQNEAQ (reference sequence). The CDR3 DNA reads TGTGCCAGCAGCTTAGGCCCAGGGGACTACGAGCAGTACTTC. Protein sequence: CASSLGPGDYEQYF.

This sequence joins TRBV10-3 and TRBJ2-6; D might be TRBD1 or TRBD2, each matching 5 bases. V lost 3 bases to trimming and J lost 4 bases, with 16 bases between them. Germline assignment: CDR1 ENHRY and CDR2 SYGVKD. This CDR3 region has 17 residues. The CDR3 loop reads CAISDKSRGSGANVLTF. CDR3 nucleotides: TGTGCCATCAGTGACAAGTCACGGGGCTCCGGGGCCAACGTCCTGACTTTC.

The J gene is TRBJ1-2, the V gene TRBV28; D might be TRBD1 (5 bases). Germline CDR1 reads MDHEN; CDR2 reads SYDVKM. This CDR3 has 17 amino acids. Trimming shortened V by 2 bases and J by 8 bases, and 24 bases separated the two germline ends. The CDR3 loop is CASSLLDPAGPLEGYTF. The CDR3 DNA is TGTGCCAGCAGTTTACTCGACCCAGCAGGGCCCCTCGAAGGCTACACCTTC.

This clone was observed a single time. The CDR3 reads CASSEGGGPYEQYF. As DNA, the CDR3 is TGCGCCAGCAGTGAGGGGGGCGGCCCCTACGAGCAGTACTTC. V is TRBV10-1 and J is TRBJ2-7; weak D call: TRBD1 (6 bases). The CDR3 loop spans 14 amino acids. V lost 2 bases to trimming and J lost 2 bases, with 10 bases between them. CDR1 and CDR2 from the germline V gene are WNHNN and SYGVQD (reference sequence).

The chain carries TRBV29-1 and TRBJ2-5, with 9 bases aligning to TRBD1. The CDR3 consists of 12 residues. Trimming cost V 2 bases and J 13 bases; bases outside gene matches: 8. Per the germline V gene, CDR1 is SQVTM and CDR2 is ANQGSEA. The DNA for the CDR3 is TGCAGCGTTGAAAAGGACAGGGGCCCGCTGTACTTC. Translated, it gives CSVEKDRGPLYF. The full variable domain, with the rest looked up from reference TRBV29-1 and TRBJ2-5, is SAVISQKPSRDICQRGTSLTIQCQVDSQVTMMFWYRQQPGQSLTLIATANQGSEATYESGFVIDKFPISRPNLTFSTLTVSNMSPEDSSIYLCSVEKDRGPLYFGPGTRLLVL.

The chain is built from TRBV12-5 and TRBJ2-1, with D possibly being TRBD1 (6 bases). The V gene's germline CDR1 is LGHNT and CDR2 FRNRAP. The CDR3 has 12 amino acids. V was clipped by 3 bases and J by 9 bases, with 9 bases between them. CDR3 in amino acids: CASGFPRGEQFF. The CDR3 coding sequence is TGTGCTAGTGGTTTCCCCAGGGGTGAGCAGTTCTTC.

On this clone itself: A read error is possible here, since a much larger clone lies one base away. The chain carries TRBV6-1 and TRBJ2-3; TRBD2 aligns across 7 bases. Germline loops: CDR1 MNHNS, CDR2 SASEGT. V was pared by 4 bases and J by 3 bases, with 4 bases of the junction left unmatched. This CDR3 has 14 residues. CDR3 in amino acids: CASSAGGGTDTQYF. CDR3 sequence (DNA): TGTGCCAGCAGTGCCGGCGGGGGAACAGATACGCAGTATTTT.

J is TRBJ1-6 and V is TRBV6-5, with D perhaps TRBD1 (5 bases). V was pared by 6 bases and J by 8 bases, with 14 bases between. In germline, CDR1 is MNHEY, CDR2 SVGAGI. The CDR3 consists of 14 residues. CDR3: CASRPDSTYSPLHF. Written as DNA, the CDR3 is TGTGCCAGCAGGCCCGACAGTACGTATTCACCCCTCCACTTT.

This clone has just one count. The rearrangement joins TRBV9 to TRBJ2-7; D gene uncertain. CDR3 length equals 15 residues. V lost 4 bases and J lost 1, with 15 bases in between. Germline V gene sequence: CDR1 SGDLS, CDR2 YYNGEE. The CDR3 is CASSPREVASYEQYF. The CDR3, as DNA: TGTGCCAGCAGCCCCCGTGAGGTAGCATCCTACGAGCAGTACTTC.

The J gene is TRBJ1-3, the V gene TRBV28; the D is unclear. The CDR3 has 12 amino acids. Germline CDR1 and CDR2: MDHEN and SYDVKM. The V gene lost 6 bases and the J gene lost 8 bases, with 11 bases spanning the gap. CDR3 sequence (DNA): TGTGCCAGCAGGGTCTCTGCCCACACCATATATTTT. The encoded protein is CASRVSAHTIYF.

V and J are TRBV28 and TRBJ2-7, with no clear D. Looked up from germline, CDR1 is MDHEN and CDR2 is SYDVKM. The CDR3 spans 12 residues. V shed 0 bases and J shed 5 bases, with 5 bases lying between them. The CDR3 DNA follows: TGTGCCAGCAGTTTATGGCCAGACGAGCAGTACTTC. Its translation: CASSLWPDEQYF.

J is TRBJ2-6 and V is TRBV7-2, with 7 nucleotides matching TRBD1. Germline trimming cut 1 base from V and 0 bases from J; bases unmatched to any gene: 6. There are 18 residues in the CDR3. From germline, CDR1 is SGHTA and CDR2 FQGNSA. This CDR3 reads CASSLDGQVSSGANVLTF. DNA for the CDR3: TGTGCCAGCAGCTTAGATGGACAGGTTAGCTCTGGGGCCAACGTCCTGACTTTC.